A selection of T cell receptor beta chains follows, all from one sample in a study of shared clonotypes between healthy human individuals. This table comes from immunoSEQ multiplex PCR, and its TCRdb copy is limited to in-frame clones, with some not included. The sample includes about 2.1 million clones, about 92% of them seen just once. Sequenced input: naive CD8+ T cells from PBMCs. All receptors come from a man aged 18 to 35 in good health. Some clones in this sample may be carry-over from other donors' samples. CDR3s include the opening cysteine and the closing phenylalanine or tryptophan. Fields, in order: D gene, V gene, J gene, CDR3 DNA, CDR3 protein. D genes are given only for firm matches.

.,TRBV15,TRBJ2-7,TGTGCCACCAGCAGTTATTGGAACGAGCAGTACTTC,CATSSYWNEQYF
TRBD2,TRBV27,TRBJ2-7,TGTGCCAGCAGTCCCCGCCTCCCGGGACTAGCGGGAGCCCGCGAGCAGTACTTC,CASSPRLPGLAGAREQYF
.,TRBV7-2,TRBJ1-4,TGTGCCAGCAGCTTAGTGTGGGGGGCCGGTGAAAAACTGTTTTTT,CASSLVWGAGEKLFF
.,TRBV7-9,TRBJ2-1,TGTGCCAGCAGCTTAGCGGGGGAATACAATGAGCAGTTCTTC,CASSLAGEYNEQFF
.,TRBV11-2,TRBJ2-5,TGTGCCAGCAGCTTAGATCCCTGGGTGCTGGAGACCCAGTACTTC,CASSLDPWVLETQYF
.,TRBV27,TRBJ2-1,TGTGCCAGCAGGCACGGGGGCGGAGGACACATAAATGAGCAGTTCTTC,CASRHGGGGHINEQFF
.,TRBV7-2,TRBJ2-7,TGTGCCAGCAGCTTAGTGACCGTCCCAAAGACCTACGAGCAGTACTTC,CASSLVTVPKTYEQYF
.,TRBV5-5,TRBJ2-3,TGTGCCAGCAGCTTGGCGGCGACAGTATGGGATACGCAGTATTTT,CASSLAATVWDTQYF
.,TRBV11-1,TRBJ2-4,TGTGCCAGCAGCTCCGGCCGTTACGTAGGACTAGCCAAAAACATTCAGTACTTC,CASSSGRYVGLAKNIQYF
.,TRBV29-1,TRBJ2-1,TGCAGCGTTGCTGGGACACCCGAAAGTAATGAGCAGTTCTTC,CSVAGTPESNEQFF
.,TRBV7-8,TRBJ2-1,TGTGCCAGCAGCTTAGCACCGATCTCCTACAATGAGCAGTTCTTC,CASSLAPISYNEQFF